One and the same sample provided the 12 T cell receptor beta chains below, sequenced in a study of shared clonotypes between healthy human individuals. Libraries were prepared by immunoSEQ multiplex PCR; TCRdb keeps only in-frame clonotypes and omits some of them. The table records roughly 700,000 clones, about 74% of them present only once. The material sequenced was memory CD4+ T cells sorted from blood. As to subset: CD45RA-negative fraction. These receptors were collected from a woman in her twenties or thirties in good health.

The chain employs TRBV11-2 and TRBJ2-7, with TRBD2 matching over 7 bases. The V segment lost 5 bases and the J segment 5 bases; nucleotides outside the gene matches: 18. This CDR3 is built from 17 residues. Germline CDR1 and CDR2: SGHAT and FQNNGV. CDR3 DNA sequence: TGTGCCAGCAGCGAAATCCGTGGGCGCGGGAGAGTCCACGAGCAGTACTTC. The encoded protein is CASSEIRGRGRVHEQYF. The full variable domain, with the rest looked up from reference TRBV11-2 and TRBJ2-7, is EAGVAQSPRYKIIEKRQSVAFWCNPISGHATLYWYQQILGQGPKLLIQFQNNGVVDDSQLPKDRFSAERLKGVDSTLKIQPAKLEDSAVYLCASSEIRGRGRVHEQYFGPGTRLTVT.

The V gene is TRBV7-2, the J gene TRBJ1-1; D ambiguous. The length of the CDR3 is 12 residues. Germline assignment: CDR1 SGHTA and CDR2 FQGNSA. V gave up 1 base and J gave up 7 bases, with 7 bases separating them. The CDR3 bases are TGTGCCAGCAGCTTAGATTTTGGTGAAGCTTTCTTT. Its translation is CASSLDFGEAFF.

This chain links TRBV4-1 with TRBJ2-1; TRBD2 matches at 11 bases. Trimming cost V 3 bases and J 1 base; bases outside gene matches: 5. CDR1 and CDR2 from the germline V gene are MGHRA and YSYEKL. This CDR3 has 17 residues. CDR3: CASSQDRTSGSYNEQFF. CDR3 DNA sequence: TGCGCCAGCAGCCAGGATAGGACTAGCGGGTCCTACAATGAGCAGTTCTTC.

The rearrangement uses TRBV28 and TRBJ2-7, with D perhaps given as TRBD1 or TRBD2 (6 bases each). The germline V and J ends were trimmed by 6 bases and 4 bases, with 16 bases remaining between them. Germline V gene sequence: CDR1 MDHEN, CDR2 SYDVKM. This CDR3 region has 14 residues. The DNA for the CDR3 is TGTGCCAGCAGCCCTCACGGGGGCGAGTACGAGCAGTACTTC. Translating it yields CASSPHGGEYEQYF.

V usage is TRBV6-5 and J usage is TRBJ2-2; D remains ambiguous. The V gene lost 6 bases and the J gene lost 3 bases, with 8 bases spanning the gap. Germline V lookup: CDR1 MNHEY, CDR2 SVGAGI. This CDR3 spans 13 amino acids. CDR3 nucleotides: TGTGCCAGCAGACTACTGCACACCGGGGAGCTGTTTTTT. It is translated as CASRLLHTGELFF.

This chain joins TRBV4-1 and TRBJ1-1; D remains unclear. From germline, CDR1 is MGHRA and CDR2 YSYEKL. This CDR3 spans 14 amino acids. Trimming left V 1 base short and J 7 bases short, with 13 bases between. CDR3 DNA sequence: TGCGCCAGCAGCCAAGGACCCGAACGAGATGAAGCTTTCTTT. Its protein product is CASSQGPERDEAFF.

The V gene is TRBV28, the J gene TRBJ1-5; D is unclear. V was clipped by 8 bases and J by 1 base, with 15 bases between them. Germline values: CDR1 MDHEN, CDR2 SYDVKM. CDR3 size: 15 residues. CDR3 coding DNA: TGTGCCAGCCGCGTAGTGGTCAGCAGCAATCAGCCCCAGCATTTT. Its translation is CASRVVVSSNQPQHF.

This chain uses TRBV11-2 with TRBJ1-2; 7 nucleotides match TRBD1. From germline, CDR1 is SGHAT and CDR2 FQNNGV. The CDR3 loop spans 13 amino acids. V dropped 5 bases and J dropped 8; count of bases not matched to a gene: 8. CDR3 DNA sequence: TGTGCCAGCAGCATAACAGGGGTTGAGGGCTACACCTTC. Translated: CASSITGVEGYTF.

J is TRBJ2-3 and V is TRBV2, with D perhaps matching TRBD1 (6 bases). Germline V gene data show CDR1 as SNHLY and CDR2 as FYNNEI. This CDR3 spans 14 amino acids. V was trimmed by 5 bases and J by 2 bases, leaving 11 bases between them. The CDR3 bases are TGTGCCAGCAGTCGGGACACCTACACAGATACGCAGTATTTT. Residues: CASSRDTYTDTQYF. Filled out from reference TRBV2 and TRBJ2-3, the complete variable domain reads EPEVTQTPSHQVTQMGQEVILRCVPISNHLYFYWYRQILGQKVEFLVSFYNNEISEKSEIFDDQFSVERPDGSNFTLKIRSTKLEDSAMYFCASSRDTYTDTQYFGPGTRLTVL.

This sequence joins TRBV28 and TRBJ2-1; 10 bases agree with TRBD2. This CDR3 contains 15 residues. Germline CDR1 MDHEN, CDR2 SYDVKM. With 1 base clipped from V and 8 bases from J, the junction kept 5 bases outside the gene matches. The CDR3: CASSLLASGSHEQFF. The CDR3 DNA reads TGTGCCAGCAGTTTATTGGCTAGCGGGAGTCATGAGCAGTTCTTC.

The chain employs TRBV11-2 and TRBJ2-7, with D hard to call. Per the germline V gene, CDR1 is SGHAT and CDR2 is FQNNGV. V gave up 6 bases and J gave up 7 bases, with 19 bases separating them. The CDR3 consists of 14 residues. The CDR3 DNA follows: TGTGCCAGCAGTTCAATTAGGGCCCCCTTTGAGCAGTACTTC. It encodes CASSSIRAPFEQYF.

Here the CDR3 reads CASSPEGFGEAFF. The CDR3 DNA sequence: TGTGCCAGCAGCCCCGAGGGTTTTGGTGAAGCTTTCTTT. The V and J genes are TRBV7-9 and TRBJ1-1; D uncertain. Germline V CDR1 and CDR2: SEHNR, FQNEAQ (reference sequence). This CDR3 spans 13 amino acids. The germline V and J ends were trimmed by 5 bases and 7 bases, with 14 bases remaining between them.